This T cell receptor beta chain was documented in a study of cytomegalovirus exposure and HLA in healthy donors. The study's findings and limits: TCR association rates varied by HLA locus in a later analysis, with DRB1 highest and HLA-C lowest.

Unmatched junction bases numbered 9, after V lost 5 bases and J lost 3 bases. Germline assignment: CDR1 LNHDA and CDR2 SQIVND (reference sequence). This CDR3 is built from 15 residues. PCR amplification relied on 60 Vbeta primers (plus 13 Jbeta primers). The data were produced by immunoSEQ multiplex PCR, yet TCRdb's version contains in-frame clones alone and is incomplete. There are under 200,000 clones in the sample; about four fifths occur only once, and less than 9% lies in the top ten. As concerns this clone: Its target is unknown.

This TCR derives from a male donor in good health and CMV-seropositive. Sequencing input: PBMCs. The chain joins TRBV19 to TRBJ1-1, with 7 bases that match TRBD1. The CDR3 DNA reads as TGTGCCAGTAGTCCACTCAGGGGGGTGGACACTGAAGCTTTCTTT. This encodes CASSPLRGVDTEAFF.